These 25 T cell receptor gamma chains came from one sample sequenced in a study of gammadelta T cells in human blood. TCRdb called clones anew from the RT-PCR reads with CATT. Among some 560 gamma-chain clones listed, under 4% were seen once. Sequenced input: non-Vgamma9Vdelta2 gamma-delta T cells from adult blood. Receptors originate from a human donor.

This clone was recorded a few times. A much larger clone differs from this one at a single base, so this may be a read error. The chain combines TRGV8 with TRGJP1. The CDR3 extends over 14 amino acids. Germline CDR1 reads VENAVY; CDR2 reads YDSYNSRV. The CDR3 protein is CAAWDHTTGWFKIF. The CDR3 bases are TGTGCCGCCTGGGACCATACCACTGGTTGGTTCAAGATATTT.

Judged by abundance, this clone is medium-sized. The chain combines TRGV4 with TRGJ1 or TRGJ2. The CDR3 totals 13 residues. From germline, CDR1 is EGSTGY and CDR2 YDSYTSSV. Trimming removed 0 bases from V and 4 bases from J; junction bases left unmatched: 3. The CDR3 coding sequence is TGTGCCACCTGGGATGGGCAATATTATAAGAAACTCTTT. Translating gives CATWDGQYYKKLF.

This clone was seen a few times. V and J are TRGV2 and TRGJP2. This CDR3 is 11 amino acids long. CDR1 and CDR2 (germline): EGSNGY, YDSYNSKV. V gave up 5 bases and J gave up 6 bases; unmatched junction bases: 0. The CDR3 DNA reads TGTGCCACCTGGGGTGATTGGATCAAGACGTTT. Protein sequence: CATWGDWIKTF.

On this clone itself: A much larger clone sits a single nucleotide away, making a read error possible. The chain couples TRGV4 to TRGJ1 or TRGJ2. This CDR3 contains 11 residues. CDR1 is EGSTGY and CDR2 is YDSYTSSV in the germline V gene. Here the CDR3 reads CATRDGPLVLF. The DNA of the CDR3 is TGTGCCACCCGGGATGGGCCCTTAGTCCTCTTT.

On this clone: A read error may be the cause here, since a much bigger clone is one base away. The chain recombines TRGV4 with TRGJ1 or TRGJ2. In germline, CDR1 is EGSTGY, CDR2 YDSYTSSV. The CDR3 consists of 14 residues. The CDR3, as DNA: TGTGCCACCTGGGACGGGCCGAATTATTATAAGAAGCTCTTT. It translates to CATWDGPNYYKKLF.

This chain connects TRGV9 to TRGJ1 or TRGJ2. TCRdb is silent on the J gene; assignment here came from matching the DNA to germline. The CDR3 loop spans 11 amino acids. CDR1 is GITISATS, CDR2 ISYDGTV, per germline (reference sequence). Unmatched junction bases numbered 4, after V lost 0 bases and J lost 11 bases. The CDR3 spells CALWEVQEKLF. CDR3 in DNA: TGTGCCTTGTGGGAGGTGCAGGAGAAACTCTTT.

This clone counts as medium-sized. This rearrangement joins TRGV9 to TRGJ1 or TRGJ2. The ends lost 0 bases at V and 6 bases at J; junction bases unmatched: 5. The germline V gene has CDR1 GITISATS and CDR2 ISYDGTV (reference sequence). The CDR3 runs to 13 residues. CDR3 residues: CALWEVVLYKKLF. For the CDR3, the DNA is TGTGCCTTGTGGGAGGTGGTTCTTTATAAGAAACTCTTT.

In its sample, this clone is large (0.1 to 1%). The V and J genes are TRGV2 and TRGJ1 or TRGJ2. The trim removed 1 base at V and 3 bases at J, leaving 3 bases unmatched. Per germline, CDR1 EGSNGY and CDR2 YDSYNSKV. The CDR3 extends over 13 amino acids. The CDR3 here is CATWDGGYYKKLF. The CDR3 region has the DNA TGTGCCACCTGGGACGGCGGTTATTATAAGAAACTCTTT.

By share, this clone counts as large. The chain has TRGV5 and TRGJ1 or TRGJ2. Losses at the gene ends were 0 bases for V and 5 bases for J; bases not matched to a gene: 4. This CDR3 comprises 13 residues. Germline V gene data show CDR1 as VINAFY and CDR2 as YDVSNSKD. DNA for the CDR3: TGTGCCACCTGGGACAGGCCGGATTATAAGAAACTCTTT. This encodes CATWDRPDYKKLF.

This clone is large within its sample. The chain employs TRGV3 and TRGJ1 or TRGJ2. Unmatched junction bases numbered 11, after V lost 0 bases and J lost 6 bases. Per germline, CDR1 VTNTFY and CDR2 YDVSTARD (reference sequence). This CDR3 comprises 15 residues. The chain's CDR3 is CATWDRRAKSYKKLF. The CDR3 DNA follows: TGTGCCACCTGGGACAGGCGTGCGAAAAGTTATAAGAAACTCTTT.

This clone is termed medium-sized. The V and J genes are TRGV10 and TRGJP1. TRGV10 is an open reading frame, and its role is uncertain. The CDR3 runs to 15 residues. V gave up 8 bases and J gave up 8 bases; unmatched junction bases: 15. The CDR3 DNA follows: TGTGCTGCGTGGGACACCCTAGCCCCCGGTTGGTTCAAGATATTT. Its protein product is CAAWDTLAPGWFKIF.

V and J are TRGV2 and TRGJ1 or TRGJ2. The germline CDR1 and CDR2 sequences are EGSNGY and YDSYNSKV. The CDR3 covers 14 residues. Unmatched junction bases numbered 7, after V lost 1 base and J lost 4 bases. CDR3 sequence (DNA): TGTGCCACCTGGGACGGTCCCTGGTATTATAAGAAACTCTTT. Its translation is CATWDGPWYYKKLF.

By sample fraction, this clone is large. The J gene is TRGJ1 or TRGJ2, the V gene TRGV3. V lost 0 bases to trimming and J lost 3 bases; unmatched junction nucleotides: 8. This CDR3 contains 15 residues. Germline values: CDR1 VTNTFY, CDR2 YDVSTARD (reference sequence). CDR3 in DNA: TGTGCCACCTGGGACAGGCCGCGGGGTTATTATAAGAAACTCTTT. The encoded protein is CATWDRPRGYYKKLF.

This clone rates as large. This chain links TRGV5 with TRGJ1 or TRGJ2. The V gene's germline CDR1 is VINAFY and CDR2 YDVSNSKD. This CDR3 spans 11 amino acids. V gave up 5 bases and J gave up 7 bases; unmatched junction bases: 5. The CDR3 loop is CATWGGYKKLF. The CDR3 coding sequence is TGTGCCACCTGGGGCGGGTATAAGAAACTCTTT.

J is TRGJ1 or TRGJ2 and V is TRGV2. V shed 0 bases and J 1 base; nucleotides not matched to a gene: 0. The CDR3 spans 13 residues. Germline CDR1 reads EGSNGY; CDR2 reads YDSYNSKV. The CDR3 DNA follows: TGTGCCACCTGGGACGGGAATTATTATAAGAAACTCTTT. It codes for CATWDGNYYKKLF.

Details on this clone: A much larger clone is a single base away; this may be a read error. The chain uses TRGV1 and TRGJ1 or TRGJ2. TRGV1 is sorted into the ORF group, with uncertain function. This CDR3 is built from 15 residues. The CDR3 nucleotides read TGTGCCACCTGGGCCAGGCCTCGAAATTATTATAAGAAACTCTTT. This encodes CATWARPRNYYKKLF.

There are a few counts of this clone. This may arise from a read error, as a much more abundant clone is one base away. The gene calls are TRGV5 and TRGJ1 or TRGJ2. V lost 3 bases, J lost 5 bases, and 10 bases stayed unmatched. Germline V gene data show CDR1 as VINAFY and CDR2 as YDVSNSKD. The CDR3 extends over 14 amino acids. CDR3 in amino acids: CATWDPAVHYKKLF. The DNA for the CDR3 is TGTGCCACCTGGGACCCGGCAGTTCATTATAAGAAACTCTTT.

By share of the sample, this clone is large. V gene TRGV4 combines with J gene TRGJ1 or TRGJ2. CDR3 length equals 12 residues. The trim removed 0 bases at V and 6 bases at J, leaving 2 bases unmatched. Germline values: CDR1 EGSTGY, CDR2 YDSYTSSV. The DNA for the CDR3 is TGTGCCACCTGGGATGGGCCTTATAAGAAACTCTTT. This gives the protein CATWDGPYKKLF.

This clone has just a few counts. A far larger clone differs by one base, so this is likely a read error. V gene TRGV2 combines with J gene TRGJ1 or TRGJ2. After removal of 3 bases from V and 2 bases from J, the junction contained 10 bases not matched to a gene. CDR1 and CDR2 (germline): EGSNGY, YDSYNSKV. CDR3 length: 15 amino acids. Here the CDR3 DNA reads TGTGCCACCTGGGACCAGCGACACGATTATTATAAGAAACTCTTT. This codes for CATWDQRHDYYKKLF.

This clone was counted between two and nine times. This could be a read error, since a much larger clone is one nucleotide away. In the same sample, other DNA sequences code for this CDR3. The chain carries TRGV9 and TRGJ1 or TRGJ2. The germline V gene has CDR1 GITISATS and CDR2 ISYDGTV (reference sequence). There are 14 residues in the CDR3. The V segment lost 4 bases and the J segment 2 bases; nucleotides outside the gene matches: 8. The CDR3 DNA follows: TGTGCCTTGTGGGAAGTTCGATATTATTATAAGAAACTCTTT. This translates into CALWEVRYYYKKLF.

In its sample, this clone ranks as large. The chain recombines TRGV2 with TRGJ1 or TRGJ2. V gave up 2 bases and J gave up 3 bases; unmatched junction bases: 10. The germline gives CDR1 EGSNGY, CDR2 YDSYNSKV. There are 15 residues in the CDR3. The CDR3, as DNA: TGTGCCACCTGGGACGCCTCCATGGGTTATTATAAGAAACTCTTT. Protein: CATWDASMGYYKKLF.

V usage is TRGV3 and J usage is TRGJP2. With 0 bases clipped from V and 9 bases from J, the junction kept 7 bases outside the gene matches. Germline assignment: CDR1 VTNTFY and CDR2 YDVSTARD (reference sequence). The CDR3 is 14 residues long. CDR3 nucleotides: TGTGCCACCTGGGACAGGCCCTTAAATTGGATCAAGACGTTT. Its translation is CATWDRPLNWIKTF.

This clone was detected a few times. A much larger clone lies one base from this, so it may be a read error. The V call is TRGV8, the J call TRGJP1. CDR3 length equals 14 residues. Looked up from germline, CDR1 is VENAVY and CDR2 is YDSYNSRV. CDR3 sequence: CTTWDHTTGWFKIF. CDR3 bases: TGTACCACCTGGGACCATACCACTGGTTGGTTCAAGATATTT.

This clone is labeled as large. The chain combines TRGV4 with TRGJ1 or TRGJ2. This CDR3 comprises 11 residues. Germline V gene data show CDR1 as EGSTGY and CDR2 as YDSYTSSV. V trimming: 0 bases; J trimming: 16 bases; junction bases outside the gene matches: 9. The CDR3 coding sequence is TGTGCCACCTGGGATGGGCCCTTAGTCCTCTTT. Translation: CATWDGPLVLF.

By frequency in the sample, this clone is medium-sized. The junction differs from germline at one of its ends, possibly a read error. The rearrangement joins TRGV10 to TRGJ1 or TRGJ2. TRGV10 is an open reading frame, and its role is uncertain. The CDR3 length is 11 residues. CDR3 sequence reads: CAAWDYDKKLF. The CDR3 nucleotides are TGTGCTGCGTGGGATTATGATAAGAAACTCTTT.